This passage covers 25 T cell receptor beta chains from one sample sequenced in a study of cytomegalovirus exposure and HLA in healthy donors. PCR primers comprised 60 Vbeta and 13 Jbeta primers. Libraries were prepared by immunoSEQ multiplex PCR; TCRdb keeps only in-frame clonotypes and omits some of them. The sample comprises about 90,000 clones, roughly 60% of which are singletons, and around a fifth rests with the top ten. Source material: PBMCs. Every receptor here comes from a woman in her 50s in good health and CMV-seropositive.

The rearrangement uses TRBV7-6 and TRBJ2-3, with 12 nucleotides matching TRBD2. This CDR3 is 18 amino acids long. The V gene's germline CDR1 is SGHVS and CDR2 FNYEAQ. The J segment lost 3 bases and the V segment lost 3 bases, leaving 10 bases of the junction unmatched. CDR3: CASSLQNPLAGGTDTQYF. The CDR3 nucleotides are TGTGCCAGCAGCTTGCAAAACCCTCTAGCGGGGGGGACAGATACGCAGTATTTT.

The count of this clone is one. This chain joins TRBV7-9 and TRBJ2-5, with 9 bases fitting TRBD2. The CDR3 length is 13 residues. CDR1 SEHNR and CDR2 FQNEAQ come from the germline V gene (reference sequence). Trimming cost V 4 bases and J 5 bases; bases outside gene matches: 2. Here the CDR3 reads CASSSSGTETQYF. Written as DNA, the CDR3 is TGTGCCAGCAGCTCTAGCGGGACGGAGACCCAGTACTTC.

This chain joins TRBV11-1 and TRBJ2-2, with 7 bases identical to TRBD1. Trimming removed 4 bases from V and 0 bases from J; junction bases left unmatched: 11. The CDR3 totals 18 residues. Looked up from germline, CDR1 is SGHAT and CDR2 is FQDESV (reference sequence). The CDR3 nucleotides are TGTGCCAGCAGCTCCCCGGACAGGACCTACTCGAACACCGGGGAGCTGTTTTTT. This encodes CASSSPDRTYSNTGELFF.

V and J are TRBV4-1 and TRBJ2-2; the match to TRBD2 covers 7 bases. Germline assignment: CDR1 MGHRA and CDR2 YSYEKL. The CDR3 is 17 residues long. Trimming took 0 bases from V and 5 from J; bases not matched to a gene: 9. The CDR3 nucleotides read TGCGCCAGCAGCCAAGAACTGTACGGGGGGACTACCGGGGAGCTGTTTTTT. It yields the protein CASSQELYGGTTGELFF.

The chain links TRBV6-1 to TRBJ1-2; 7 bases map to TRBD1. Germline V gene data show CDR1 as MNHNS and CDR2 as SASEGT. The trim removed 10 bases at V and 4 bases at J, leaving 15 bases unmatched. The CDR3 is made up of 15 amino acids. CDR3 sequence (DNA): TGTGCCACCATCCCTGACAGGGCCGAAGGCTATGGCTACACCTTC. This codes for CATIPDRAEGYGYTF.

This rearrangement joins TRBV30 to TRBJ1-2, with a weak D call TRBD1 (5 bases). From germline, CDR1 is GTSNPN and CDR2 SVGIG (reference sequence). V dropped 3 bases and J dropped 4 bases, with 12 bases sitting between them. This CDR3 region has 13 residues. CDR3 nucleotides: TGTGCCTGGAGAGGGGTGGTCGGCTATGGCTACACCTTC. It yields the protein CAWRGVVGYGYTF. The full variable domain, rest sourced from reference TRBV30 and TRBJ1-2, is SQTIHQWPATLVQPVGSPLSLECTVEGTSNPNLYWYRQAAGRGLQLLFYSVGIGQISSEVPQNLSASRPQDRQFILSSKKLLLSDSGFYLCAWRGVVGYGYTFGSGTRLTVV.

The CDR3 nucleotides read TGTGCCAGCAGTCCGGGGCCCGACAGGGGGCGAAGCAATCAGCCCCAGCATTTT. Translating gives CASSPGPDRGRSNQPQHF. The chain has TRBV28 and TRBJ1-5; 10 nucleotides line up with TRBD1. J lost 1 base, V lost 5 bases, and 11 bases had no gene match. The CDR3 covers 18 residues. Germline V gives CDR1 MDHEN, CDR2 SYDVKM.

The chain has TRBV6-6 and TRBJ1-5; a possible D gene is TRBD1 (5 bases). Per germline, CDR1 MNHNY and CDR2 SVGAGI (reference sequence). The V gene lost 6 bases and the J gene lost 0 bases, with 15 bases spanning the gap. CDR3 length equals 16 residues. This CDR3 reads CASSNGGSYSNQPQHF. The CDR3 nucleotides read TGTGCCAGCAGCAATGGGGGGTCTTATAGCAATCAGCCCCAGCATTTT.

The DNA for the CDR3 is TGTGCCAGCAGCTTGGGCGGACTAAGTGGAAACACCATATATTTT. Encoded protein: CASSLGGLSGNTIYF. The chain links TRBV5-4 to TRBJ1-3; D unresolved. CDR3 length equals 15 residues. V shed 0 bases and J shed 3 bases, with 10 bases lying between them. From germline, CDR1 is SGHNT and CDR2 YYREEE (reference sequence).

This chain uses TRBV28 with TRBJ2-5, with a possible D match to TRBD1 (5 bases). Trimming took off 8 bases at V and 0 bases at J, with 10 bases between the two ends. Germline CDR1 and CDR2: MDHEN and SYDVKM. The CDR3 runs 13 residues. The CDR3 spells CASARDYQETQYF. The CDR3, as DNA: TGTGCCAGCGCCAGGGATTACCAAGAGACCCAGTACTTC.

The CDR3 DNA reads as TGTGCCAGCAGCCCCGCACCGCCGGGCTCCTATAATTCACCCCTCCACTTT. Translation: CASSPAPPGSYNSPLHF. The chain links TRBV11-2 to TRBJ1-6, with unresolved D. This CDR3 is built from 17 residues. Trimming removed 5 bases from V and 0 bases from J, with 14 bases in between. Germline CDR1 is SGHAT and CDR2 is FQNNGV.

The J gene is TRBJ1-4, the V gene TRBV7-8, with 7 bases lining up with TRBD1. Germline lookup yields CDR1 SGHVS and CDR2 FQNEAQ. Germline trimming cut 8 bases from V and 2 bases from J; bases unmatched to any gene: 14. This CDR3 spans 17 amino acids. The CDR3 nucleotides are TGTGCCAGCGGTTGGGACAGAGGCAAAGGGACTAATGAAAAACTGTTTTTT. Translating gives CASGWDRGKGTNEKLFF. The full variable domain, in which reference TRBV7-8 and TRBJ1-4 provide the parts outside the CDR3, is GAGVSQSPRYKVAKRGQDVALRCDPISGHVSLFWYQQALGQGPEFLTYFQNEAQLDKSGLPSDRFFAERPEGSVSTLKIQRTQQEDSAVYLCASGWDRGKGTNEKLFFGSGTQLSVL.

The chain employs TRBV6-4 and TRBJ2-7, with 9 bases fitting TRBD1. V shed 6 bases and J 4 bases; nucleotides not matched to a gene: 13. The CDR3 length is 16 residues. CDR1 and CDR2 from the germline V gene are MRHNA and SNTAGT. Here the CDR3 DNA reads TGTGCCAGCAGATACAGGGGGCTAATCATCGGGTACGAGCAGTACTTC. This sequence encodes CASRYRGLIIGYEQYF.

This sequence joins TRBV15 and TRBJ1-5, with TRBD1 matching over 8 bases. The trim removed 1 base at V and 11 bases at J, leaving 7 bases unmatched. The CDR3 is 14 amino acids. Looked up from germline, CDR1 is LNHNV and CDR2 is YYDKDF (reference sequence). CDR3 in DNA: TGTGCCACCAGCAGAGTACAGGGGGACCGTTCCCAGCATTTT. Protein sequence: CATSRVQGDRSQHF.

The chain has TRBV28 and TRBJ2-7; TRBD2 aligns across 11 bases. The germline CDR1 and CDR2 sequences are MDHEN and SYDVKM. Unmatched junction bases numbered 7, after V lost 4 bases and J lost 2 bases. The CDR3 is made up of 16 amino acids. The CDR3 protein is CASSSLLAGEAYEQYF. CDR3 coding DNA: TGTGCCAGCAGTTCCTTACTAGCGGGGGAAGCCTACGAGCAGTACTTC. Filled out from reference TRBV28 and TRBJ2-7, the complete variable domain reads DVKVTQSSRYLVKRTGEKVFLECVQDMDHENMFWYRQDPGLGLRLIYFSYDVKMKEKGDIPEGYSVSREKKERFSLILESASTNQTSMYLCASSSLLAGEAYEQYFGPGTRLTVT.

V gene TRBV27 combines with J gene TRBJ2-7; 8 nucleotides agree with TRBD2. V dropped 7 bases and J dropped 2; count of bases not matched to a gene: 4. Germline loops: CDR1 MNHEY, CDR2 SMNVEV (reference sequence). This CDR3 comprises 13 residues. CDR3: CASTGGNAYEQYF. Written as DNA, the CDR3 is TGTGCCAGCACGGGGGGGAACGCCTACGAGCAGTACTTC.

This sequence joins TRBV19 and TRBJ1-5; tentative D call: TRBD1 (6 bases). CDR3 length: 16 amino acids. Trimming pared 11 bases from V and 1 base from J, leaving 21 bases between. The V gene's germline CDR1 is LNHDA and CDR2 SQIVND (reference sequence). The CDR3 DNA reads TGTGCCTCCTATCCCGGGGGGGGCTTGAGCAATCAGCCCCAGCATTTT. Protein sequence: CASYPGGGLSNQPQHF.

Regarding this clone: Other nucleotide sequences from this sample produce the same CDR3. This chain links TRBV29-1 with TRBJ1-1, with unresolved D. Germline CDR1 and CDR2: SQVTM and ANQGSEA. The germline V and J ends were trimmed by 4 bases and 4 bases, with 7 bases remaining between them. The CDR3 runs to 11 residues. DNA of the CDR3: TGCAGCGTTGTATTCGGCACTGAAGCTTTCTTT. Its translation is CSVVFGTEAFF. The full variable domain, rest sourced from reference TRBV29-1 and TRBJ1-1, is SAVISQKPSRDICQRGTSLTIQCQVDSQVTMMFWYRQQPGQSLTLIATANQGSEATYESGFVIDKFPISRPNLTFSTLTVSNMSPEDSSIYLCSVVFGTEAFFGQGTRLTVV.

The chain carries TRBV5-4 and TRBJ1-1, with a weak D call TRBD1 (6 bases). The germline V gene encodes CDR1 SGHNT and CDR2 YYREEE (reference sequence). V gave up 4 bases and J gave up 3 bases, with 16 bases separating them. The CDR3 is 15 amino acids. The CDR3 nucleotides are TGTGCCAGCAGCCCCCCCAATCGACAGGACACTGAAGCTTTCTTT. Protein product: CASSPPNRQDTEAFF.

The rearrangement links TRBV15 to TRBJ2-2; 10 nucleotides line up with TRBD2. Looked up from germline, CDR1 is LNHNV and CDR2 is YYDKDF (reference sequence). The CDR3 has 17 residues. J lost 7 bases, V lost 0 bases, and 8 bases had no gene match. The DNA for the CDR3 is TGTGCCACCAGCAGAGAGCCAGCGGGGGGGCCCGGCGGGGAGCTGTTTTTT. This gives the protein CATSREPAGGPGGELFF.

The chain employs TRBV7-3 and TRBJ2-7; TRBD1 matches at 8 bases. The CDR3 has 13 residues. Trimming cost V 3 bases and J 6 bases; bases outside gene matches: 4. The germline V gene has CDR1 SGHTA and CDR2 FQGTGA. The CDR3 DNA follows: TGTGCCAGCAGCTTCAACAGGGGGAGCGAGCAGTACTTC. Protein product: CASSFNRGSEQYF.

This clone was seen a single time. This chain joins TRBV5-6 and TRBJ2-1, with TRBD2 matching 10 bases. The CDR3 is made up of 17 amino acids. The germline V gene has CDR1 SGHDT and CDR2 YYEEEE. Unmatched junction bases numbered 4, after V lost 0 bases and J lost 1 base. The CDR3 DNA is TGTGCCAGCAGCTTGGACATAGCGGGGGGATCCTACAATGAGCAGTTCTTC. It yields the protein CASSLDIAGGSYNEQFF.

This chain uses TRBV6-5 with TRBJ1-1, with 7 bases that match TRBD1. Germline assignment: CDR1 MNHEY and CDR2 SVGAGI. The CDR3 covers 14 residues. Losses at the gene ends were 5 bases for V and 0 bases for J; bases not matched to a gene: 3. The chain's CDR3 is CASSETGLNTEAFF. CDR3 DNA sequence: TGTGCCAGCAGTGAGACAGGGTTGAACACTGAAGCTTTCTTT.

The chain uses TRBV19 and TRBJ2-2; 8 positions agree with TRBD1. Germline assignment: CDR1 LNHDA and CDR2 SQIVND (reference sequence). The CDR3 runs 15 residues. V gave up 3 bases and J gave up 6 bases; unmatched junction bases: 6. The CDR3 bases are TGTGCCAGTAGTATCTGGACAGGGCGTCCCGGGGAGCTGTTTTTT. This translates into CASSIWTGRPGELFF.

This chain connects TRBV6-5 to TRBJ2-2, with a tentative D call TRBD1 (5 bases). Germline V gene sequence: CDR1 MNHEY, CDR2 SVGAGI. The CDR3 loop spans 14 amino acids. V lost 10 bases and J 4 bases, leaving 16 bases between the germline ends. In DNA, the CDR3 is TGTGCCATCAGACGGCAAAGGGGCACCGGGGAGCTGTTTTTT. Residues: CAIRRQRGTGELFF.